This T cell receptor beta chain comes out of a study of T cells after yellow fever vaccination. As for the study in general: Those fractions that held only low numbers of cells were prepared using the SMART-Seq v4 Ultra Low Input RNA kit.

The study made its TCR cDNA through 5'RACE template switching. That step introduced a universal primer site along with UMIs. Via MiXCR, TCRdb re-called the 5' RACE reads, giving one row per CDR3 protein. The sample comprises 300,000 to 400,000 distinct CDR3 sequences, around an eighth of which are singletons, and around 3% rests with the top ten. The germline V gene has CDR1 SEHNR and CDR2 FQNEAQ (reference sequence). J lost 3 bases, V lost 5 bases, and 7 bases had no gene match. The CDR3 covers 17 residues. Study findings and constraints: Compared with primary, the secondary response was weaker and peaked at day 5, not 15. The CD4 and CD8 compartments had a small share of their clonotypes in common.

The sample holds a few counts of this clonotype. What it binds is not known. The starting material was CD4+ T cells sorted from PBMCs, obtained 15 days after the yellow fever booster vaccination. This sequence joins TRBV7-9 and TRBJ2-5; 15 positions agree with TRBD2. This clonotype was obtained from a man aged 18 to 35 who received the YFV17D yellow fever vaccine. CDR3 loop: CASSRTSGGASKETQYF. The CDR3 region has the DNA TGTGCCAGCAGCCGGACTAGCGGGGGGGCTTCAAAAGAGACCCAGTACTTC.